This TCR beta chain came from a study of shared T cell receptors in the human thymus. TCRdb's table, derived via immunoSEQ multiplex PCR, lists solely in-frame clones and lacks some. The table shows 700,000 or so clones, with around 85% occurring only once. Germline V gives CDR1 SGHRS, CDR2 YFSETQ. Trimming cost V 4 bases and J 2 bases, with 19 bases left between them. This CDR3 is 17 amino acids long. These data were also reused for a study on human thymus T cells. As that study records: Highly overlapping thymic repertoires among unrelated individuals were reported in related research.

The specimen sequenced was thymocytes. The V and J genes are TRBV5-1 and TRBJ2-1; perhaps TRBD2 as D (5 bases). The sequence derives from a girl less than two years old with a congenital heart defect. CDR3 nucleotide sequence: TGCGCCAGCAGCCACCCCTCGGAGGATTTAACCTACAATGAGCAGTTCTTC. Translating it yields CASSHPSEDLTYNEQFF.